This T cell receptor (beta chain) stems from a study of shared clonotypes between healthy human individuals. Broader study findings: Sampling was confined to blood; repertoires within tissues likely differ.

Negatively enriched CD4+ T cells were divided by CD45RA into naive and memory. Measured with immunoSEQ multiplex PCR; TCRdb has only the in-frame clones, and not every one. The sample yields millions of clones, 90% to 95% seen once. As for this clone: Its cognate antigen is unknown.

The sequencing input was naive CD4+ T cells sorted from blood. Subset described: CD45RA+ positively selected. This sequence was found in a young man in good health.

The CDR3 sequence is CASSLLTGLTGELFF. Written as DNA, the CDR3 is TGTGCCAGCAGCTTATTAACAGGGCTCACCGGGGAGCTGTTTTTT. The chain has TRBV7-2 and TRBJ2-2, with a tentative D call TRBD1 (6 bases). Germline CDR1 and CDR2: SGHTA and FQGNSA. V dropped 2 bases and J dropped 4 bases, with 11 bases sitting between them. The CDR3 is made up of 15 amino acids. The complete variable domain, with remaining parts taken from reference TRBV7-2 and TRBJ2-2, reads GAGVSQSPSNKVTEKGKDVELRCDPISGHTALYWYRQSLGQGLEFLIYFQGNSAPDKSGLPSDRFSAERTGGSVSTLTIQRTQQEDSAVYLCASSLLTGLTGELFFGEGSRLTVL.